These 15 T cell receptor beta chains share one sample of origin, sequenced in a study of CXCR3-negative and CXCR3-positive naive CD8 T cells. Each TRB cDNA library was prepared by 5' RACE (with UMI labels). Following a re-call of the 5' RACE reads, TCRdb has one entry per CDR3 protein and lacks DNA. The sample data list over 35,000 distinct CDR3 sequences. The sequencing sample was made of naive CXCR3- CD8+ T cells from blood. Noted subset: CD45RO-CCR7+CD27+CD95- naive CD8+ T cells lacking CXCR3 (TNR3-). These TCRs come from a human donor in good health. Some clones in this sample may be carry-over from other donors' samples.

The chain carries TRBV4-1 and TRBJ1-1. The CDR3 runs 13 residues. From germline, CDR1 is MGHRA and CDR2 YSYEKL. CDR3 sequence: CASMKSRGAEAFF.

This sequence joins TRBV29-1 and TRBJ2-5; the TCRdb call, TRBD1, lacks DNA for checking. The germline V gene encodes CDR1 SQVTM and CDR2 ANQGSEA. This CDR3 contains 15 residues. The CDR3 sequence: CSVEGGQAFQETQYF.

Here the CDR3 reads CSAFPGLNTEAFF. The chain combines TRBV29-1 with TRBJ1-1; there is no DNA to check the TCRdb D call of TRBD1. This CDR3 comprises 13 residues. The V gene's germline CDR1 is SQVTM and CDR2 ANQGSEA.

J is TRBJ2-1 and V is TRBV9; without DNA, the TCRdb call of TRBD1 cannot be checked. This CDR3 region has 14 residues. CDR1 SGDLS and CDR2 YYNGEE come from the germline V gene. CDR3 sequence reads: CASSLSGGPGEQFF.

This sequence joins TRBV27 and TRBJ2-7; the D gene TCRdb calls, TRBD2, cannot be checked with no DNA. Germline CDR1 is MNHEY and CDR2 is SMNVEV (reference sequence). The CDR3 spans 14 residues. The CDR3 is CASGLAGGPYEQYF.

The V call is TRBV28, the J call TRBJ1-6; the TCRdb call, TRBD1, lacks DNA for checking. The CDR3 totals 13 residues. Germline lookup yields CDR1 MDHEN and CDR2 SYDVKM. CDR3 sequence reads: CASRTGGRSPLHF. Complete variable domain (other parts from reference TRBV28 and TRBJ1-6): DVKVTQSSRYLVKRTGEKVFLECVQDMDHENMFWYRQDPGLGLRLIYFSYDVKMKEKGDIPEGYSVSREKKERFSLILESASTNQTSMYLCASRTGGRSPLHFGNGTRLTVT.

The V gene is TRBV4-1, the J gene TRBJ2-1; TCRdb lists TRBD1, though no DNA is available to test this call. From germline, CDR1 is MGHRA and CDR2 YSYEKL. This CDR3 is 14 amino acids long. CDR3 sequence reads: CASSQEGTDNEQFF.

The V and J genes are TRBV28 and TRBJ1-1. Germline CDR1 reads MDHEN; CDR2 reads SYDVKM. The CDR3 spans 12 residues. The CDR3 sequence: CASRDPNTEAFF.

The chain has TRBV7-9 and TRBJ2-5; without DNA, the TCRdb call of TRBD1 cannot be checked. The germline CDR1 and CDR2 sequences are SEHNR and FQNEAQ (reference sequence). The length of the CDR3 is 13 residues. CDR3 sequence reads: CASSFDREETQYF.

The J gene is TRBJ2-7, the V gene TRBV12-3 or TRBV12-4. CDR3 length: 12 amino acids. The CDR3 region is CASSFAWDEQYF.

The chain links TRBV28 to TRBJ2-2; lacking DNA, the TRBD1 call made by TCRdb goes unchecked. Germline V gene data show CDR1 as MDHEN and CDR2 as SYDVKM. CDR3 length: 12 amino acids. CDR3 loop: CASVRGTGELFF.

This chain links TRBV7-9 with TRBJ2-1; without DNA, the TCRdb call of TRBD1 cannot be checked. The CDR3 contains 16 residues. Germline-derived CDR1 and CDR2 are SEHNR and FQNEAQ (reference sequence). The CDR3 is CASSEWDNPKRNEQFF.

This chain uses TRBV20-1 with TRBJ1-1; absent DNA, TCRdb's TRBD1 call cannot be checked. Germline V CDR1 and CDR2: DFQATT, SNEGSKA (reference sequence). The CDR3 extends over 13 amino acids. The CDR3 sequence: CSARVPGGTEAFF.

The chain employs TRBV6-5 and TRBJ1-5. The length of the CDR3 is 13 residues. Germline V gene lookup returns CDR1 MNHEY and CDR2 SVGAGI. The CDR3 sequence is CASGPYSNQPQHF.

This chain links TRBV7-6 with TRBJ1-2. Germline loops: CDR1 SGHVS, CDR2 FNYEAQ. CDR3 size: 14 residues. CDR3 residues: CASSLGPAGYGYTF.